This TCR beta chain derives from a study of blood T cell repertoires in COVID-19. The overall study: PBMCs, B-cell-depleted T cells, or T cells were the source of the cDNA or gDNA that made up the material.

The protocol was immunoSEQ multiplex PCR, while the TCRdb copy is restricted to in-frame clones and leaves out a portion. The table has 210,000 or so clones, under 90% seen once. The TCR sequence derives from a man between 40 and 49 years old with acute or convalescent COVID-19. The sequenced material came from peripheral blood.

The DNA for the CDR3 is TGTGCCAGCAGCCTTGGTGGAGGACAGGGGTTCCCAAACTATGGCTACACCTTC. Protein product: CASSLGGGQGFPNYGYTF. The chain combines TRBV28 with TRBJ1-2, with 9 bases lining up with TRBD1. Looked up from germline, CDR1 is MDHEN and CDR2 is SYDVKM. Unmatched junction bases numbered 16, after V lost 6 bases and J lost 2 bases. This CDR3 has 18 amino acids.